Listed below are T cell receptor beta chains from one sample, sequenced in a study of shared clonotypes between healthy human individuals. Sequencing used immunoSEQ multiplex PCR; TCRdb keeps in-frame clones, though not all of them. The repertoire has about 1 million clones, about 75% of them found once; the top ten carry approximately 1.3%. The sample comprised memory CD4+ T cells sorted from blood. The receptors come from a man aged 18 to 35 in good health. Both conserved end residues are part of each CDR3. A D gene is named only where the DNA matches it firmly. Expanded clones get a size class; other rows say once, few or many, or leave the size out.

>TRBJ2-1|TRBD2|TRBV6-1|NA
CASTRGGTSYNEQFF
TGTGCCAGCACCCGCGGGGGGACCTCCTACAATGAGCAGTTCTTC
>TRBJ2-7|NA|TRBV13|NA
CASSRQGPLYEQYF
TGTGCCAGCAGCCGCCAAGGCCCACTCTACGAGCAGTACTTC
>TRBJ2-7|NA|TRBV19|NA
CASSISLAISSEQYF
TGTGCCAGTAGTATTTCGCTAGCAATAAGTAGCGAGCAGTACTTC
>TRBJ2-1|NA|TRBV30|NA
CAWSWDRPLYNEQFF
TGTGCCTGGAGCTGGGACCGTCCCCTTTACAATGAGCAGTTCTTC
>TRBJ1-2|TRBD1|TRBV29-1|NA
CSVEDRVEGGYTF
TGCAGCGTTGAGGACAGGGTGGAAGGGGGCTACACCTTC
>TRBJ1-2|NA|TRBV7-9|NA
CASSLRGTDGYTF
TGTGCCAGCAGCTTAAGGGGTACGGATGGCTACACCTTC
>TRBJ2-1|TRBD2|TRBV2|NA
CASSALAGASFPNEQFF
TGTGCCAGCAGTGCTCTAGCGGGGGCCTCTTTTCCCAATGAGCAGTTCTTC
>TRBJ1-1|TRBD1|TRBV2|NA
CASRAGTGVKAEAFF
TGTGCCAGCAGGGCCGGGACAGGGGTGAAGGCTGAAGCTTTCTTT
>TRBJ2-1|NA|TRBV7-2|NA
CASSSPKELPSSGEQFF
TGTGCCAGCAGTTCCCCCAAGGAACTCCCTAGTTCGGGTGAGCAGTTCTTC
>TRBJ2-3|TRBD2|TRBV5-4|NA
CASTDSVAGGQGTQYF
TGTGCCAGCACAGACAGTGTAGCGGGGGGGCAAGGTACGCAGTATTTT
>TRBJ1-2|NA|TRBV2|few
CASSGGTDYGYTF
TGTGCCAGCAGTGGAGGGACGGACTATGGCTACACCTTC
>TRBJ1-6|TRBD1|TRBV30|NA
CAWTPQGLYNSPLHF
TGTGCCTGGACCCCACAGGGGCTCTATAATTCACCCCTCCACTTT
>TRBJ2-6|TRBD1|TRBV9|NA
CASSVDRDGANVLTF
TGTGCCAGCAGCGTCGACAGGGACGGGGCCAACGTCCTGACTTTC
>TRBJ1-5|NA|TRBV28|once
CASSLSGVSNQPQHF
TGTGCCAGCAGTTTATCCGGGGTTAGCAATCAGCCCCAGCATTTT
>TRBJ1-3|TRBD1|TRBV5-5|NA
CASSKGQGGNTIYF
TGTGCCAGCAGTAAAGGACAGGGAGGAAACACCATATATTTT
>TRBJ1-3|NA|TRBV5-6|NA
CASSRSSGNTIYF
TGTGCCAGCAGCCGTAGCTCTGGAAACACCATATATTTT
>TRBJ1-4|NA|TRBV30|NA
CAWSLRGRPNEKLFF
TGTGCCTGGAGCCTAAGGGGCCGGCCTAATGAAAAACTGTTTTTT
>TRBJ2-2|TRBD2|TRBV4-1|NA
CASSQVTSGGLTGELFF
TGCGCCAGCAGCCAGGTGACTAGCGGGGGACTCACCGGGGAGCTGTTTTTT
>TRBJ2-6|NA|TRBV27|NA
CATKRDSGANVLTF
TGTGCCACCAAACGGGACTCTGGGGCCAACGTCCTGACTTTC
>TRBJ2-1|TRBD2|TRBV28|NA
CASSLLAGNEQFF
TGTGCCAGCAGTTTACTAGCGGGCAATGAGCAGTTCTTC
>TRBJ2-3|TRBD2|TRBV30|NA
CAWSVMITSGGHDTQYF
TGTGCCTGGAGTGTAATGATCACTAGCGGGGGGCACGATACGCAGTATTTT
>TRBJ2-5|TRBD2|TRBV10-3|NA
CAPRGGWGETQYF
TGTGCCCCTCGGGGGGGTTGGGGGGAGACCCAGTACTTC
>TRBJ1-1|NA|TRBV6-6|NA
CASSYTPGSEAFF
TGTGCCAGCAGTTACACCCCAGGAAGTGAAGCTTTCTTT
>TRBJ2-7|NA|TRBV6-5|NA
CASSRGTALYEQYF
TGTGCCAGCAGCCGCGGGACAGCGCTCTACGAGCAGTACTTC
>TRBJ1-2|NA|TRBV10-3|NA
CAIRTTGPYTF
TGTGCCATCAGGACCACAGGCCCCTACACCTTC
>TRBJ1-2|TRBD1|TRBV6-6|NA
CASSYIGTGDAGGYTF
TGTGCCAGCAGTTACATCGGGACAGGGGATGCTGGGGGCTACACCTTC
>TRBJ2-1|NA|TRBV5-4|NA
CASSLDPPNEQFF
TGTGCCAGCAGCTTGGACCCGCCCAATGAGCAGTTCTTC
>TRBJ2-6|NA|TRBV2|NA
CASGTQGSGANVLTF
TGTGCCAGCGGCACTCAGGGGTCTGGGGCCAACGTCCTGACTTTC
>TRBJ2-7|NA|TRBV6-6|NA
CATFGASENYEQYF
TGTGCCACCTTCGGGGCTAGCGAAAACTACGAGCAGTACTTC
>TRBJ2-1|NA|TRBV4-3|once
CASSLSAQVSSYNEQFF
TGCGCCAGCAGCCTCTCGGCTCAAGTCAGCTCCTACAATGAGCAGTTCTTC
>TRBJ1-1|NA|TRBV30|NA
CAWSVVANTEAFF
TGTGCCTGGAGTGTTGTGGCGAACACTGAAGCTTTCTTT
>TRBJ2-1|TRBD2|TRBV5-1|NA
CASSLASGDYNEQFF
TGCGCCAGCAGCTTGGCTAGCGGGGACTACAATGAGCAGTTCTTC
>TRBJ2-1|TRBD2|TRBV9|NA
CASSGLAGEGYNEQFF
TGTGCCAGCAGCGGCCTAGCGGGAGAGGGGTACAATGAGCAGTTCTTC
>TRBJ2-2|TRBD2|TRBV5-4|NA
CASSEGLAGGNTGELFF
TGTGCCAGCAGCGAGGGACTAGCGGGAGGGAACACCGGGGAGCTGTTTTTT
>TRBJ2-3|TRBD2|TRBV5-4|once
CASSQLAGADTQYF
TGTGCCAGCAGCCAACTAGCGGGGGCAGATACGCAGTATTTT
>TRBJ1-5|NA|TRBV9|NA
CASSVGSSGNQPQHF
TGTGCCAGCAGCGTAGGTTCTTCCGGCAATCAGCCCCAGCATTTT
>TRBJ1-3|NA|TRBV5-8|once
CASSSGLGTIYF
TGTGCCAGCAGCTCGGGGTTGGGCACCATATATTTT
>TRBJ1-1|NA|TRBV20-1|few
CSASFAEAFF
TGCAGTGCTAGCTTCGCTGAAGCTTTCTTT
>TRBJ2-3|TRBD1|TRBV28|NA
CASREIGDRADTQYF
TGTGCCAGCCGGGAGATTGGGGACAGGGCAGATACGCAGTATTTT
>TRBJ2-5|TRBD1|TRBV28|NA
CASSPRDRGPETQYF
TGTGCCAGCAGTCCGCGGGACAGGGGGCCCGAGACCCAGTACTTC
>TRBJ2-2|NA|TRBV9|NA
CASSVVGGRELFF
TGTGCCAGCAGCGTAGTGGGGGGCCGAGAGCTGTTTTTT
>TRBJ2-1|TRBD2|TRBV7-9|NA
CASNQRTSGVGEQFF
TGTGCCAGCAACCAAAGGACTAGCGGGGTGGGTGAGCAGTTCTTC
>TRBJ1-1|NA|TRBV9|NA
CASSVEHSLNTEAFF
TGTGCCAGCAGCGTAGAGCACAGTTTGAACACTGAAGCTTTCTTT
>TRBJ1-2|NA|TRBV7-9|many
CASSLSESYGYTF
TGTGCCAGCAGCTTATCCGAGTCGTATGGCTACACCTTC
>TRBJ1-6|TRBD1|TRBV7-9|NA
CASSPGDRGDSPLHF
TGTGCCAGCAGCCCGGGAGACAGGGGGGATTCACCCCTCCACTTT
>TRBJ1-4|NA|TRBV2|few
CASSARQGRNEKLFF
TGTGCCAGCAGCGCCCGGCAGGGTAGGAATGAAAAACTGTTTTTT
>TRBJ1-1|NA|TRBV28|NA
CASSPPAGLRVNTEAFF
TGTGCCAGCAGCCCCCCTGCGGGGCTCCGGGTGAACACTGAAGCTTTCTTT
>TRBJ2-1|TRBD2|TRBV2|NA
CAIIWTSGGEIYNEQFF
TGTGCCATCATCTGGACTAGCGGGGGGGAGATCTACAATGAGCAGTTCTTC
>TRBJ2-2|NA|TRBV11-2|many
CASSSRTASNTGELFF
TGTGCCAGCAGCTCCCGGACTGCTAGTAACACCGGGGAGCTGTTTTTT
>TRBJ1-1|TRBD1|TRBV30|NA
CACYRGPNTEAFF
TGTGCCTGCTACAGGGGGCCGAACACTGAAGCTTTCTTT
>TRBJ1-4|NA|TRBV6-1|NA
CASLSGRATNEKLFF
TGTGCCAGCCTCTCCGGGAGAGCAACTAATGAAAAACTGTTTTTT
>TRBJ2-5|TRBD2|TRBV18|NA
CASSRTSGGIETQYF
TGTGCCAGCTCACGGACTAGCGGGGGAATAGAGACCCAGTACTTC
>TRBJ2-1|TRBD2|TRBV5-1|NA
CASSLVAGSDEQFF
TGCGCCAGCAGCTTGGTAGCGGGGTCTGATGAGCAGTTCTTC
>TRBJ1-5|TRBD1|TRBV7-2|NA
CASSLRQGSQPQHF
TGTGCCAGCAGCTTACGACAGGGAAGTCAGCCCCAGCATTTT
>TRBJ2-7|NA|TRBV18|NA
CASSPLLSGPPDEQYF
TGTGCCAGCTCACCTTTGCTTAGCGGACCCCCTGACGAGCAGTACTTC
>TRBJ1-2|NA|TRBV18|NA
CASSVGLTYGYTF
TGTGCCAGCTCAGTGGGACTAACCTATGGCTACACCTTC
>TRBJ2-1|TRBD2|TRBV11-2|NA
CASSLASGYNEQFF
TGTGCCAGCAGCTTAGCTAGCGGCTACAATGAGCAGTTCTTC
>TRBJ2-1|TRBD2|TRBV10-2|NA
CASSATSGGASYNEQFF
TGCGCCAGCAGTGCGACTAGCGGGGGGGCGTCCTACAATGAGCAGTTCTTC
>TRBJ2-7|NA|TRBV7-3|NA
CASSFLVGDEQYF
TGTGCCAGCAGCTTCTTAGTGGGGGACGAGCAGTACTTC